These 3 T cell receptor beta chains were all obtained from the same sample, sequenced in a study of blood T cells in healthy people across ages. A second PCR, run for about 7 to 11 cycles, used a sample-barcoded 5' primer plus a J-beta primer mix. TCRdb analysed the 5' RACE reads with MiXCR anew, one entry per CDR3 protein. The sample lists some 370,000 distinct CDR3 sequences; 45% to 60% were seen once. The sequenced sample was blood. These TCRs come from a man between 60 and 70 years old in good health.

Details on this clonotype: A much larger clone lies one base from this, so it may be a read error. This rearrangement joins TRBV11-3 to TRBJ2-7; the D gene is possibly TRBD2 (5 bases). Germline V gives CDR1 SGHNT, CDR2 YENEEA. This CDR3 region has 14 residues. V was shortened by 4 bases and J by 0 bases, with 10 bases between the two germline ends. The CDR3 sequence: CASSSSRGSYEQYF. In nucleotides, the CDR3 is TGTGCCAGCAGCTCCAGCCGGGGCTCCTACGAGCAGTACTTC.

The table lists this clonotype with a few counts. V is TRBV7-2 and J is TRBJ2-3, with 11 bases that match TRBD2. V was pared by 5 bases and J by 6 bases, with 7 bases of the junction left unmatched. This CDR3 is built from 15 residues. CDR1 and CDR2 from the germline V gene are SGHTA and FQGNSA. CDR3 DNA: TGTGCCAGCAGCCTCATAGCGGGGGGGTGGGATACGCAGTATTTT. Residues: CASSLIAGGWDTQYF.

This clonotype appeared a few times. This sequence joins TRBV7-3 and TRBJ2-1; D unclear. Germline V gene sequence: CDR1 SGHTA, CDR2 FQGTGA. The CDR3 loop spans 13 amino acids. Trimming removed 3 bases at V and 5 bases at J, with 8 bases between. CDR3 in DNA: TGTGCCAGCAGCTTCGGACGGAACAATGAGCAGTTCTTC. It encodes CASSFGRNNEQFF. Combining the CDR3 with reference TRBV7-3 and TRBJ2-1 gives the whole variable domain GAGVSQTPSNKVTEKGKYVELRCDPISGHTALYWYRQSLGQGPEFLIYFQGTGAADDSGLPNDRFFAVRPEGSVSTLKIQRTERGDSAVYLCASSFGRNNEQFFGPGTRLTVL.